The 12 T cell receptor beta chains below were found in one sample sequenced in a study of blood T cell repertoires in COVID-19. Profiling relied on immunoSEQ multiplex PCR, and the TCRdb table lists in-frame clones only, not all of them. Here the sample spans 78,000 or so clones, approximately 90% being singletons. The specimen sequenced was peripheral blood. The receptors were gathered from a woman aged 45-59 years with acute or convalescent COVID-19.

This clone was seen only a few times. The chain employs TRBV19 and TRBJ1-3; a possible D gene is TRBD1 (6 bases). CDR1 is LNHDA, CDR2 SQIVND, per germline (reference sequence). This CDR3 region has 14 residues. The V and J ends lost 7 bases and 4 bases respectively, with 14 bases between them. As DNA, the CDR3 is TGTGCCAGTAAATCAGGGGCTCAAGGAAACACCATATATTTT. This codes for CASKSGAQGNTIYF.

This chain uses TRBV3-1 (or the pseudogene TRBV3-2) with TRBJ1-1; D uncertain. Germline values: CDR1 LGHDT, CDR2 YNNKEL (reference sequence). This CDR3 spans 13 amino acids. With 1 base removed from V and 1 base from J, the gap between germline ends came to 4 bases. CDR3 sequence: CASSQGQNTEAFF. DNA for the CDR3: TGTGCCAGCAGCCAAGGACAGAACACTGAAGCTTTCTTT.

The rearrangement links TRBV30 to TRBJ1-5, with D hard to call. The germline V gene has CDR1 GTSNPN and CDR2 SVGIG (reference sequence). The CDR3 contains 15 residues. V gave up 1 base and J gave up 2 bases, with 12 bases separating them. CDR3 nucleotides: TGTGCCTGGAGTGCGGGGTGGAAAGGCAATCAGCCCCAGCATTTT. Protein product: CAWSAGWKGNQPQHF.

This chain links TRBV7-9 with TRBJ1-5; 9 bases fit TRBD1. The CDR3 is 15 residues long. The germline gives CDR1 SEHNR, CDR2 FQNEAQ (reference sequence). V shed 1 base and J 10 bases; nucleotides not matched to a gene: 8. CDR3: CASSLGPGQGIPQHF. For the CDR3, the DNA is TGTGCCAGCAGCTTAGGTCCGGGACAGGGTATACCCCAGCATTTT.

The J gene is TRBJ2-7, the V gene TRBV28, with 10 bases that match TRBD2. The V and J ends lost 7 bases and 1 base, in that order; junction bases with no gene match: 10. CDR3 size: 16 residues. CDR1 is MDHEN, CDR2 SYDVKM, per germline. CDR3 bases: TGTGCCAGCACCCCTCCGACTAGCGGGCCGTCCTACGAGCAGTACTTC. Amino acids: CASTPPTSGPSYEQYF. The variable domain in full, completed from reference TRBV28 and TRBJ2-7, reads DVKVTQSSRYLVKRTGEKVFLECVQDMDHENMFWYRQDPGLGLRLIYFSYDVKMKEKGDIPEGYSVSREKKERFSLILESASTNQTSMYLCASTPPTSGPSYEQYFGPGTRLTVT.

This sequence joins TRBV7-2 and TRBJ1-1; D unresolved. Per germline, CDR1 SGHTA and CDR2 FQGNSA. The CDR3 has 13 residues. V gave up 3 bases and J gave up 1 base, with 6 bases separating them. The chain's CDR3 is CASSFWQNTEAFF. As DNA, the CDR3 is TGTGCCAGCAGCTTTTGGCAGAACACTGAAGCTTTCTTT.

The chain has TRBV5-5 and TRBJ2-5; possibly TRBD1 for D (5 bases). Germline values: CDR1 SGHKS, CDR2 YYEKEE (reference sequence). The CDR3 extends over 13 amino acids. Trimming took 4 bases from V and 5 from J, leaving 12 bases between them. CDR3 sequence reads: CASSVDSSETQYF. The CDR3 DNA follows: TGTGCCAGCAGCGTAGACAGCTCGGAGACCCAGTACTTC.

In regard to this clone: At one end, the junction sequence differs from germline, possibly due to a read error. The genes are TRBV3-1 (or the pseudogene TRBV3-2) and TRBJ1-2; perhaps TRBD1 as D (6 bases). The CDR3 runs to 14 residues. The germline V gene has CDR1 LGHDT and CDR2 YNNKEL (reference sequence). Written as DNA, the CDR3 is TGTGCCAGCAGTCAAGCAGGGGCGGTGGTTGGCTACACCTTC. This sequence encodes CASSQAGAVVGYTF.

This clone was found once. The chain recombines TRBV15 with TRBJ2-7; 8 bases are shared with TRBD1. Germline CDR1 is LNHNV and CDR2 is YYDKDF (reference sequence). Losses at the gene ends were 5 bases for V and 3 bases for J; bases not matched to a gene: 6. The CDR3 has 14 amino acids. The CDR3 reads CATSDQQGVYEQYF. CDR3 sequence (DNA): TGTGCCACCAGCGATCAACAGGGGGTCTACGAGCAGTACTTC.

This clone was observed at least ten times. This chain connects TRBV28 to TRBJ1-5; D is unresolved. V shed 3 bases and J shed 4 bases, with 13 bases lying between them. Germline values: CDR1 MDHEN, CDR2 SYDVKM. This CDR3 spans 15 amino acids. The CDR3 DNA sequence: TGTGCCAGCAGTTTTCAGGCTACTTATAATCAGCCCCAGCATTTT. It codes for CASSFQATYNQPQHF.

This chain uses TRBV3-1 (or the pseudogene TRBV3-2) with TRBJ2-7; tentative D call: TRBD1 (7 bases). Germline V gene data show CDR1 as LGHDT and CDR2 as YNNKEL (reference sequence). V lost 0 bases to trimming and J lost 4 bases, with 10 bases between them. The CDR3 has 14 amino acids. The CDR3 sequence is CASSQEQGRYEQYF. The DNA for the CDR3 is TGTGCCAGCAGCCAAGAACAGGGGAGGTACGAGCAGTACTTC.

The rearrangement joins TRBV19 to TRBJ1-5, with 10 bases matching TRBD1. V lost 10 bases and J lost 0; bases outside the gene matches: 6. There are 15 residues in the CDR3. CDR1 LNHDA and CDR2 SQIVND come from the germline V gene (reference sequence). CDR3 nucleotide sequence: TGTGCCACCCCGGGACAGGGGTATAGCAATCAGCCCCAGCATTTT. Its protein is CATPGQGYSNQPQHF.